Presented here are 9 T cell receptor beta chains from one specimen sequenced in a study of blood T cells in healthy people across ages. Through a sample-barcoded 5' primer and a J-beta primer mix, a second PCR was run for roughly 7 to 11 cycles. TCRdb re-derived calls from the 5' RACE reads in MiXCR, one entry per CDR3 protein. The table has almost 800,000 distinct CDR3 sequences, nearly 60% seen once. Sequencing input: blood. These receptors originate from a man in his thirties or forties in good health.

Here the CDR3 DNA reads TGTGCCAGCAGTCCGGACAGGCGAAATCAGCCCCAGCATTTT. This sequence encodes CASSPDRRNQPQHF. The rearrangement uses TRBV7-8 and TRBJ1-5, with 7 bases aligning to TRBD1. With 6 bases clipped from V and 4 bases from J, the junction kept 6 bases outside the gene matches. Germline V gene lookup returns CDR1 SGHVS and CDR2 FQNEAQ. The CDR3 is made up of 14 amino acids.

This chain joins TRBV4-1 and TRBJ1-6; no firm D call. The germline V gene encodes CDR1 MGHRA and CDR2 YSYEKL. The CDR3 runs 15 residues. V gave up 0 bases and J gave up 8 bases, with 11 bases separating them. This CDR3 is CASSQDFAVYSPLHF. Written as DNA, the CDR3 is TGCGCCAGCAGCCAAGATTTCGCCGTATATTCACCCCTCCACTTT.

The V call is TRBV7-2, the J call TRBJ2-1; 15 bases fit TRBD2. Germline V gene sequence: CDR1 SGHTA, CDR2 FQGNSA. The CDR3 spans 19 residues. The trim removed 5 bases at V and 7 bases at J, leaving 15 bases unmatched. This chain's CDR3 is CASSPGLAGGSLKGNEQFF. The CDR3 nucleotides are TGTGCCAGCAGCCCGGGACTAGCGGGAGGCTCCTTGAAGGGGAATGAGCAGTTCTTC.

The table lists this clonotype with a few counts. The chain links TRBV21-1 to TRBJ2-7; the table's D gene call, TRBD2, was not cross checked with the DNA. TRBV21-1 is classified as a pseudogene. The CDR3 is made up of 13 amino acids. The CDR3 spells CASSRTSDYEQYF. The DNA of the CDR3 is TGTGCCAGCAGCCGGACTAGCGACTACGAGCAGTACTTC.

The CDR3 nucleotides read TGTGCCAGCAGCTTAGATTTGGCGGTCGGTCGCGAGCAGTACTTC. Encoded protein: CASSLDLAVGREQYF. The gene calls are TRBV7-2 and TRBJ2-7; D remains ambiguous. V was trimmed by 1 base and J by 6 bases, leaving 16 bases between them. The germline V gene encodes CDR1 SGHTA and CDR2 FQGNSA. The CDR3 has 15 amino acids.

This clonotype appeared a single time. The rearrangement joins TRBV6-1 to TRBJ2-4; D uncertain. CDR1 is MNHNS, CDR2 SASEGT, per germline. CDR3 length: 13 residues. V was shortened by 4 bases and J by 4 bases, with 8 bases between the two germline ends. The CDR3 coding sequence is TGTGCCAGCAGTGCGGTCTTTAAAAACATTCAGTACTTC. Translating it yields CASSAVFKNIQYF.

The chain is built from TRBV25-1 and TRBJ2-4, with D maybe TRBD1 (6 bases). TRBJ2-7 explains the end of the DNA better; the J call may be wrong. Germline V gene lookup returns CDR1 MGHDK and CDR2 SYGVNS. This CDR3 has 15 residues. The CDR3 sequence: CASSEGVTGWSEQYF. As DNA, the CDR3 is TGTGCCAGCAGTGAGGGGGTGACAGGCTGGTCCGAGCAGTACTTC.

This clonotype was recorded once. The chain is built from TRBV7-2 and TRBJ2-5; 8 bases agree with TRBD2. The J call is doubtful: the DNA matches TRBJ2-7 better. This CDR3 comprises 14 residues. Germline V gene lookup returns CDR1 SGHTA and CDR2 FQGNSA. CDR3: CASSLTGGRYEQYF. In nucleotides, the CDR3 is TGTGCCAGCAGCTTAACGGGAGGGCGCTACGAGCAGTACTTC.

The rearrangement joins TRBV7-2 to TRBJ2-6; D might be TRBD2 (6 bases). The length of the CDR3 is 19 residues. Germline V lookup: CDR1 SGHTA, CDR2 FQGNSA. Trimming took 5 bases from V and 0 from J, leaving 20 bases between them. CDR3 in amino acids: CASSPRSEGRYSGANVLTF. In nucleotides, the CDR3 is TGTGCCAGCAGCCCTCGGTCGGAGGGACGTTACTCTGGGGCCAACGTCCTGACTTTC.